This note documents a single T cell receptor (beta chain) sequence. The target of this receptor is not known. The sample holds no much larger clone one base away, and base qualities are not on file. Library creation used the immunoSEQ multiplex PCR assay. RNA was extracted from all samples and reverse transcribed into cDNA as template for TCR sequencing. SuperScript III was used to make first-strand cDNA, primed with a 2:1 mix of oligo-dT and random hexamers. A synthetic immune receptor repertoire was used to measure amplification bias, and any remaining bias was corrected computationally. As for the authors' bioinformatics: After raw reads were preprocessed to remove errors, the CDR3 was defined following IMGT conventions as running from the conserved cysteine to phenylalanine. Clonality was computed as 1 minus the Shannon entropy, with the entropy normalized by log2 of the number of productive unique TCRs. Whether each scalp clone was CD4 or CD8 was inferred by checking scalp TCRbeta sequences against the CD4 and CD8 repertoires from sorted blood. TCRdb provides this immuneACCESS table in a form limited to in-frame rearrangements. Some clones are lacking; in checked studies, under half of them reflect an unresolved V gene, and why the rest are absent is not known. V and J calls and clone size come straight from that table; D and trimming were deduced from the DNA. The sample data list around 190,000 clones, and roughly three fifths of these were observed just once. The biggest ten clones account for over 4% of the sample.

This record belongs to a study of CD8+ T cells in alopecia areata (dated by TCRdb to the late 2010s). Turning to the overall study: The study used high-throughput TCRbeta sequencing to examine T cell clonal expansion in alopecia areata, in both the C3H/HeJ mouse model and human patients. Human TCRbeta sequencing covered scalp tissue and sorted CD4+ and CD8+ peripheral blood T cells from patchy and totalis/universalis alopecia areata patients and healthy controls. Clonality in the scalp was compared among normal scalp (n=4), patchy alopecia areata scalp (n=8), and alopecia totalis/universalis scalp (n=8). RNA was obtained with the PAXgene miRNA kit for fixed scalp, the miRNeasy kit for PBMCs, and the RNeasy kit for mouse skin. immunoSEQ multiplex PCR using 35 Vbeta forward primers and 13 Jbeta reverse primers was used to amplify TCRbeta CDR3 regions. The investigation overall reported the following: Scalp TCR repertoire analysis is complicated because resident alphabeta T cells in normal human skin are also sequenced, whereas mouse skin is dominated by gammadelta T cells. Compared with normal scalp, lesional scalp, particularly in alopecia totalis/universalis, had higher clonality and more expanded CD8+ clones, which suggests antigenic drive. Shared TCR sequences between patients were less evident than in mice, which may be partly attributable to HLA diversity in the patient population.

The CDR3 has 16 amino acids, counting the end cysteine and phenylalanine. The retained sequence is limited to the CDR3, 48 bases, with the frame set at the first base. V lost 0 bases and J lost 5 bases; the stretch between them is 16 bases long. CDR1 is given as SGHRS and CDR2 as YFSETQ, both from the germline V gene. PBMCs were separated by density centrifugation and stained for CD3, CD4 and CD8, after which CD4+ and CD8+ T cells were sorted on a FACSAria. Scalp biopsies and blood samples were obtained from unaffected controls. The receptor chain draws on TRBV5-1 and TRBJ2-3; the D gene is possibly TRBD1 or TRBD2, with 5 bases matching each. The sample consisted of CD8+ T cells sorted from blood. This receptor was obtained from a human donor in good health. The CDR3 sequence is CASSLGRGHSKDTQYF. The nucleotide sequence reads TGCGCCAGCAGCTTGGGTCGGGGCCATTCAAAAGATACGCAGTATTTT.